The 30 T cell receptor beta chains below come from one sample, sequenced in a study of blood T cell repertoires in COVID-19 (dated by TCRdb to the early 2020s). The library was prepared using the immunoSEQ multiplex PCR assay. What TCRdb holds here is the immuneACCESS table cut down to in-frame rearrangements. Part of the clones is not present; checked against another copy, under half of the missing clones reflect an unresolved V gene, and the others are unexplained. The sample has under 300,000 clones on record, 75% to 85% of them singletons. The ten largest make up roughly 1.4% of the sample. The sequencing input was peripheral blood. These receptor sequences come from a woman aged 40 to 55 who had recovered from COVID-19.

DNA for the CDR3: TGTGCCAGCAGTTCCTACTTCGATCCGGACAGCTACGAGCAGTACTTC. This gives the protein CASSSYFDPDSYEQYF. The chain employs TRBV6-2 or TRBV6-3 and TRBJ2-7; D might be TRBD1 (6 bases). The germline gives CDR1 MNHEY, CDR2 SVGEGT. The CDR3 runs to 16 residues. With 4 bases removed from V and 3 bases from J, the gap between germline ends came to 19 bases.

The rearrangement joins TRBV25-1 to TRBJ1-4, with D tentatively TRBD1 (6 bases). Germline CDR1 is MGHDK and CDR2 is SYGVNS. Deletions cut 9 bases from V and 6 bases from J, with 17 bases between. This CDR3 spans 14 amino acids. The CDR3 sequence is CARKGGQLDEKLFF. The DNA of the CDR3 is TGTGCCAGAAAAGGGGGACAACTCGATGAAAAACTGTTTTTT.

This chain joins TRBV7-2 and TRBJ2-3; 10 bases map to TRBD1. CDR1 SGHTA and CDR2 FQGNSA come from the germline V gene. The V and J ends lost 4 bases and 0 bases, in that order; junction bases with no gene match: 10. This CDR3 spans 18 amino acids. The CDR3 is CASSSTGTGAPSTDTQYF. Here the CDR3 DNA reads TGTGCCAGCAGCTCGACCGGGACAGGGGCCCCCAGCACAGATACGCAGTATTTT.

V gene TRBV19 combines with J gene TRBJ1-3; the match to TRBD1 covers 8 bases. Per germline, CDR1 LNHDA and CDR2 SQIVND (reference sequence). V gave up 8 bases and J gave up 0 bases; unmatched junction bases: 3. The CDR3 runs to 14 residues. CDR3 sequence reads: CASSTGVSGNTIYF. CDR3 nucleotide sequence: TGTGCCAGTTCGACAGGGGTCTCTGGAAACACCATATATTTT. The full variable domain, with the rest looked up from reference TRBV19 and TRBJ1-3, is DGGITQSPKYLFRKEGQNVTLSCEQNLNHDAMYWYRQDPGQGLRLIYYSQIVNDFQKGDIAEGYSVSREKKESFPLTVTSAQKNPTAFYLCASSTGVSGNTIYFGEGSWLTVV.

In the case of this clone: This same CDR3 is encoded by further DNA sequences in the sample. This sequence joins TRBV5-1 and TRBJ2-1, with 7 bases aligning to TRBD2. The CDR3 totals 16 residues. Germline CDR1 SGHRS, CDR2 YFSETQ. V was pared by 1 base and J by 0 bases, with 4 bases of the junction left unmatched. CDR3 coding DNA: TGCGCCAGCAGCTTGTACACGGGGGGCTCCTACAATGAGCAGTTCTTC. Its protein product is CASSLYTGGSYNEQFF. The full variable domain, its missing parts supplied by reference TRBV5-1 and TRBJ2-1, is KAGVTQTPRYLIKTRGQQVTLSCSPISGHRSVSWYQQTPGQGLQFLFEYFSETQRNKGNFPGRFSGRQFSNSRSEMNVSTLELGDSALYLCASSLYTGGSYNEQFFGPGTRLTVL.

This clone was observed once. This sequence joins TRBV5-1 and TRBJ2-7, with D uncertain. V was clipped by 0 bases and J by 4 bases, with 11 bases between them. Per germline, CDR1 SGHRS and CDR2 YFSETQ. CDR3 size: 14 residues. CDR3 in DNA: TGCGCCAGCAGCTTGGTGCCTGGGCCTTACGAGCAGTACTTC. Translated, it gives CASSLVPGPYEQYF.

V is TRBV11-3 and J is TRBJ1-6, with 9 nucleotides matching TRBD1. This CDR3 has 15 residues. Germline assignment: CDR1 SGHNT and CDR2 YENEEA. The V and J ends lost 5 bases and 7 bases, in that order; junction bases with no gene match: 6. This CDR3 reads CASSPGGQGNSPLHF. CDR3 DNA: TGTGCCAGCAGCCCCGGCGGACAGGGGAATTCACCCCTCCACTTT.

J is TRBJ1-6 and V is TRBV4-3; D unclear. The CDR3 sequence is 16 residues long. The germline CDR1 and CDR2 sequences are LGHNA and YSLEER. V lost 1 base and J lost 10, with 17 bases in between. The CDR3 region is CASSQAVTGVRSPLHF. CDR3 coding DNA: TGCGCCAGCAGCCAAGCCGTCACGGGAGTTCGGTCACCCCTCCACTTT.

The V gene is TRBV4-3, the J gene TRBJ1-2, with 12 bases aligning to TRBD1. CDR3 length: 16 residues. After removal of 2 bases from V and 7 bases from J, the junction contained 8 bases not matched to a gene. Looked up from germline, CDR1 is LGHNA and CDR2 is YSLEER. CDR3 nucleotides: TGCGCCAGCAGCCAAAACCCGGGACAGGGGGCAGTTGGCTACACCTTC. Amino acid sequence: CASSQNPGQGAVGYTF.

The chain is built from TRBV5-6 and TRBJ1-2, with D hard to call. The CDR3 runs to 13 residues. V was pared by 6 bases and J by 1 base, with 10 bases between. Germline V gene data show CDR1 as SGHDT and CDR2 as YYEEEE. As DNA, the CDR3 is TGTGCCAGCACCGCGGGCGTTAACTATGGCTACACCTTC. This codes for CASTAGVNYGYTF.

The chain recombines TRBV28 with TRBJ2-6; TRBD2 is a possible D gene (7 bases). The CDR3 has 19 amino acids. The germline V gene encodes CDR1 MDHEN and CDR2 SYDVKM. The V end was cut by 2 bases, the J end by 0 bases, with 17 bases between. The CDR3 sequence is CASSLGLRGRGSGANVLTF. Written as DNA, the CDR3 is TGTGCCAGCAGTTTAGGGCTAAGGGGGAGGGGCTCTGGGGCCAACGTCCTGACTTTC.

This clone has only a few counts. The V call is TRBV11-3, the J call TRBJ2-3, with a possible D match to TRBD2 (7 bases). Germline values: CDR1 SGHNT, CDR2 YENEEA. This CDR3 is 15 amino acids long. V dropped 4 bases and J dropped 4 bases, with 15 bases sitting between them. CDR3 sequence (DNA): TGTGCCAGCAGCTCGCGGGGGCCGGGCCCAGATACGCAGTATTTT. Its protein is CASSSRGPGPDTQYF.

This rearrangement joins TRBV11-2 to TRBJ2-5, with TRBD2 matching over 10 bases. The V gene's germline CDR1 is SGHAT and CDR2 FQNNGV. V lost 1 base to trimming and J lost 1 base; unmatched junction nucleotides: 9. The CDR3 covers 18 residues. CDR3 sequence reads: CASSLVAGGPIAQETQYF. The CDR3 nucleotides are TGTGCCAGCAGCTTAGTAGCGGGGGGCCCTATAGCCCAAGAGACCCAGTACTTC.

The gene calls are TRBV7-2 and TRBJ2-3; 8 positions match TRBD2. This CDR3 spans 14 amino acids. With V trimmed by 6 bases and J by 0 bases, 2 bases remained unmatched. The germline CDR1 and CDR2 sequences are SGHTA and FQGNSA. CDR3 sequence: CASRVAGSTDTQYF. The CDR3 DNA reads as TGTGCCAGCAGGGTAGCGGGGAGCACAGATACGCAGTATTTT. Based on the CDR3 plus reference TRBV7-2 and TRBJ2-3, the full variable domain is GAGVSQSPSNKVTEKGKDVELRCDPISGHTALYWYRQSLGQGLEFLIYFQGNSAPDKSGLPSDRFSAERTGGSVSTLTIQRTQQEDSAVYLCASRVAGSTDTQYFGPGTRLTVL.

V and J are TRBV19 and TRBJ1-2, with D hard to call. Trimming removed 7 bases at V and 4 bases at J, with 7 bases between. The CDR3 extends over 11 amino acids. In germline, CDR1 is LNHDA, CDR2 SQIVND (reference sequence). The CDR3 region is CASTSLYGYTF. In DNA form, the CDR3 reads TGTGCCAGTACATCACTCTATGGCTACACCTTC.

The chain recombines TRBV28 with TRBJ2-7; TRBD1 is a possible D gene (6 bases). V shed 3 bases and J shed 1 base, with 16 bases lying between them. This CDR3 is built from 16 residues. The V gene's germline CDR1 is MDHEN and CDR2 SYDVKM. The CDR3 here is CASSFKLDRLSYEQYF. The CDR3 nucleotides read TGTGCCAGCAGTTTTAAATTAGACAGGTTATCCTACGAGCAGTACTTC.

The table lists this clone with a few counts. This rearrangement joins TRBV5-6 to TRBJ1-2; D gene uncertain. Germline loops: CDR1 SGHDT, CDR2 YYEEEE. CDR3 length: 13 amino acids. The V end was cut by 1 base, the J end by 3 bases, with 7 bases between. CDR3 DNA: TGTGCCAGCAGCTTGTGGCTGGACTATGGCTACACCTTC. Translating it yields CASSLWLDYGYTF.

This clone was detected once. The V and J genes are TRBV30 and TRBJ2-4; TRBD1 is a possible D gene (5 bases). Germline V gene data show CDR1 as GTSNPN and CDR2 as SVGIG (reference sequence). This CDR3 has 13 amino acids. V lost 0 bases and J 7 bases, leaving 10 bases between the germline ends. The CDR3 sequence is CAWSVKGANIQYF. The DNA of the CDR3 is TGTGCCTGGAGTGTAAAAGGGGCCAACATTCAGTACTTC.

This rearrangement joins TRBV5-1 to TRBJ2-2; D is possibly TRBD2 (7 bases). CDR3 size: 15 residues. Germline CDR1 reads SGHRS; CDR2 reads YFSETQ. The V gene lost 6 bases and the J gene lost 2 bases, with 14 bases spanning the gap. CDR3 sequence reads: CASKGGGHNTGELFF. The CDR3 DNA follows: TGCGCCAGCAAGGGCGGGGGACACAACACCGGGGAGCTGTTTTTT.

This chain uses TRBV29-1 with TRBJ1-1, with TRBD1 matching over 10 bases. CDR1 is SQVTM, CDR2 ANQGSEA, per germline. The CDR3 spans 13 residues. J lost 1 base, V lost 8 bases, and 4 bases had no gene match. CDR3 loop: CSTGQGENTEAFF. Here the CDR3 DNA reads TGCAGCACCGGACAGGGGGAGAACACTGAAGCTTTCTTT.

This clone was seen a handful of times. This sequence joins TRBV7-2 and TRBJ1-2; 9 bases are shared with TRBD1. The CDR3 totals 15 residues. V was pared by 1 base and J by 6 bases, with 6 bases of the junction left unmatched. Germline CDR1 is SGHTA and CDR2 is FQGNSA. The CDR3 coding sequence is TGTGCCAGCAGCTTAGAAGGGACAGGGAGGCATGGCTACACCTTC. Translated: CASSLEGTGRHGYTF.

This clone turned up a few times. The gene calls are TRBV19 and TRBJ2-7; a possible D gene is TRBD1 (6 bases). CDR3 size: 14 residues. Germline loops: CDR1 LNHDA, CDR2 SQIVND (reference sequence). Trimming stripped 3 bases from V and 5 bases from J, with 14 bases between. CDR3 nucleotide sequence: TGTGCCAGTAGTATCCCTTCAGGGGACCACGAGCAGTACTTC. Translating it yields CASSIPSGDHEQYF.

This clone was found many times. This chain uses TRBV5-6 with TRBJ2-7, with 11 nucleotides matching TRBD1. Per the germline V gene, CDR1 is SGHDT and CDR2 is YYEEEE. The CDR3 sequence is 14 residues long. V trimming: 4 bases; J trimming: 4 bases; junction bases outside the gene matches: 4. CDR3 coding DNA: TGTGCCAGCAGCGCGGGGACAGGGGGGTACGAGCAGTACTTC. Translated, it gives CASSAGTGGYEQYF.

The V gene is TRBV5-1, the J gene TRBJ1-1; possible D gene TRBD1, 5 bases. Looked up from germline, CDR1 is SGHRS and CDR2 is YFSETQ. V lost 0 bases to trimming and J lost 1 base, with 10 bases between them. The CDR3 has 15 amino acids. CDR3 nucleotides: TGCGCCAGCAGCTTGGCGGGGGTATGGAACACTGAAGCTTTCTTT. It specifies CASSLAGVWNTEAFF.

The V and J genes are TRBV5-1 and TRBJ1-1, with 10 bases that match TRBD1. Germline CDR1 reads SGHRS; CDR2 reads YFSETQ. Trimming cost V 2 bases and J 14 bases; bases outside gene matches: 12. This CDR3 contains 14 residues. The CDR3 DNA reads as TGCGCCAGCAGCTTACGGACGGGACAGGGGAAGATGTTCTTT. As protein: CASSLRTGQGKMFF. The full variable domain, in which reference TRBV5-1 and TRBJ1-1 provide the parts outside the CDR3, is KAGVTQTPRYLIKTRGQQVTLSCSPISGHRSVSWYQQTPGQGLQFLFEYFSETQRNKGNFPGRFSGRQFSNSRSEMNVSTLELGDSALYLCASSLRTGQGKMFFGQGTRLTVV.

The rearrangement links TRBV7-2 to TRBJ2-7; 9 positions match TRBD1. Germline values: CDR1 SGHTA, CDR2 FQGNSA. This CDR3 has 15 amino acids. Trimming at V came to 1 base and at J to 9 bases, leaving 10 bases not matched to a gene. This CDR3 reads CASSLGAGGQGWQYF. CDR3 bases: TGTGCCAGCAGCTTAGGGGCAGGGGGACAGGGTTGGCAGTACTTC.

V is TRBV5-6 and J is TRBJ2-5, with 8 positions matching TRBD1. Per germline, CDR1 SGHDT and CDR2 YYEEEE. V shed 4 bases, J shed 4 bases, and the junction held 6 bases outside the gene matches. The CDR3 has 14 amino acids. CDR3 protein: CASSRTGTLETQYF. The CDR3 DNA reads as TGTGCCAGCAGCCGGACAGGGACGTTAGAGACCCAGTACTTC.

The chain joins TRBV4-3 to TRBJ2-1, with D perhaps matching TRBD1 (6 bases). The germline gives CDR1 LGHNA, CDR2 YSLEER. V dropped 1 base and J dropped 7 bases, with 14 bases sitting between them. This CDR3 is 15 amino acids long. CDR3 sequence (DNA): TGCGCCAGCAGCCAAGTTTATCACAGGGCTAATGAGCAGTTCTTC. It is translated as CASSQVYHRANEQFF.

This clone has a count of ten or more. The CDR3 spells CASSQDSGGQFF. As DNA, the CDR3 is TGTGCCAGCAGCCAAGATAGCGGGGGCCAGTTCTTC. This chain uses TRBV3-1 (or the pseudogene TRBV3-2) with TRBJ2-1, with TRBD2 identical over 9 bases. Trimming at V came to 0 bases and at J to 13 bases, leaving 1 base not matched to a gene. The CDR3 spans 12 residues. Germline V gives CDR1 LGHDT, CDR2 YNNKEL (reference sequence).

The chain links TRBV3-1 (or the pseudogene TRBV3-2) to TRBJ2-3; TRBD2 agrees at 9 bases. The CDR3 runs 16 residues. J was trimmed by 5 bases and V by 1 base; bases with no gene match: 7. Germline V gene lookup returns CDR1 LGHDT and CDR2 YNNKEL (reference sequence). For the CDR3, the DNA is TGTGCCAGCAGCCAAGGGATAGCGGGGGTTTTAGATACGCAGTATTTT. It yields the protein CASSQGIAGVLDTQYF.